This entry lists 27 T cell receptor beta chains sequenced from one sample in a study of CD8+CD57+ T cells in acquired aplastic anemia. The study profiled TCR beta VDJ and CDR3 using genomic DNA as template. TCRdb passed the reads through MiXCR, listing each CDR3 protein once. The table lists about 220,000 distinct CDR3 sequences, around 32% of them singletons. The sample comprised sorted CD4+, CD8+, or CD8+CD57+ T cells (not recorded which) from PBMCs. These receptors came from a human donor in good health, serving as a control.

As concerns this clonotype: This may come from a read error, since a much larger clone is one base off. The chain employs TRBV7-9 and TRBJ2-5; no definite D call. Germline lookup yields CDR1 SEHNR and CDR2 FQNEAQ (reference sequence). This CDR3 region has 14 residues. The CDR3 DNA reads as TGTGCCAGCAGCGACCTAGGGTCGCAAGAGGCCCAGTACTTC. This codes for CASSDLGSQEAQYF.

The chain employs TRBV14 and TRBJ2-7, with 9 bases identical to TRBD1. CDR1 SGHDN and CDR2 FVKESK come from the germline V gene. With 3 bases clipped from V and 4 bases from J, the junction kept 10 bases outside the gene matches. The CDR3 runs to 16 residues. CDR3 sequence (DNA): TGTGCCAGCAGCCAGGTACCGGGACAGGGTACGTACGAGCAGTACTTC. Protein: CASSQVPGQGTYEQYF.

This clonotype was detected a few times. The chain carries TRBV30 and TRBJ1-1; D is ambiguous. V lost 0 bases and J lost 7, with 12 bases in between. The germline CDR1 and CDR2 sequences are GTSNPN and SVGIG (reference sequence). This CDR3 spans 13 amino acids. DNA of the CDR3: TGTGCCTGGAGTGTACGGTCGGACGGTGAAGCTTTCTTT. Translating it yields CAWSVRSDGEAFF.

This clonotype occurred many times. The chain combines TRBV12-3 or TRBV12-4 with TRBJ2-5; the match to TRBD1 covers 7 bases. The J segment lost 5 bases and the V segment lost 7 bases, leaving 7 bases of the junction unmatched. The CDR3 covers 13 residues. Written as DNA, the CDR3 is TGTGCCAGCAAGACGGGACAGAGGGAGACCCAGTACTTC. It translates to CASKTGQRETQYF.

V usage is TRBV20-1 and J usage is TRBJ2-2, with 10 bases aligning to TRBD2. V gave up 3 bases and J gave up 4 bases; unmatched junction bases: 11. The CDR3 has 17 residues. Per the germline V gene, CDR1 is DFQATT and CDR2 is SNEGSKA (reference sequence). The chain's CDR3 is CSARDPTSGAGTGELFF. CDR3 DNA: TGCAGTGCTAGGGACCCAACTAGCGGGGCTGGCACCGGGGAGCTGTTTTTT.

Details on this clonotype: One junction end disagrees with the germline gene, perhaps due to a read error. This chain uses TRBV10-2 with TRBJ2-7; D not resolved. CDR1 and CDR2 from the germline V gene are WSHSY and SAAADI. The CDR3 length is 16 residues. Here the CDR3 reads CASSYSTSRFPYEQYF. The CDR3 nucleotides read TGTGCCAGCAGTTACTCAACTTCCAGGTTCCCCTACGAGCAGTACTTC.

This clonotype was picked up one time. This chain's CDR3 is CASSPGTLLNNEQFF. In DNA, the CDR3 is TGTGCCAGCAGCCCAGGGACTCTTCTAAACAATGAGCAGTTCTTC. The rearrangement uses TRBV11-2 and TRBJ2-1; a possible D gene is TRBD2 (6 bases). Germline V gene lookup returns CDR1 SGHAT and CDR2 FQNNGV. V lost 5 bases to trimming and J lost 5 bases, with 16 bases between them. The CDR3 length is 15 residues.

The chain's CDR3 is CASSQDEGRDEQFF. The CDR3, as DNA: TGCGCCAGCAGCCAAGATGAAGGCAGGGATGAGCAGTTCTTC. The V gene is TRBV4-1, the J gene TRBJ2-1, with D tentatively TRBD1 (5 bases). This CDR3 spans 14 amino acids. CDR1 is MGHRA and CDR2 is YSYEKL in the germline V gene. Trimming cost V 0 bases and J 8 bases, with 11 bases left between them.

This clonotype has just a few counts. V usage is TRBV20-1 and J usage is TRBJ2-3; the match to TRBD2 covers 7 bases. CDR1 and CDR2 (germline): DFQATT, SNEGSKA (reference sequence). V lost 5 bases to trimming and J lost 4 bases; unmatched junction nucleotides: 12. The CDR3 totals 15 residues. The CDR3 DNA sequence: TGCAGTGCTGCTTTGGGACTATCACGATCAGATACGCAGTATTTT. This codes for CSAALGLSRSDTQYF.

The chain carries TRBV7-3 and TRBJ1-6; 9 nucleotides match TRBD1. Germline lookup yields CDR1 SGHTA and CDR2 FQGTGA. This CDR3 comprises 14 residues. Trimming at V came to 5 bases and at J to 10 bases, leaving 6 bases not matched to a gene. The CDR3 here is CASSPGTGTSPLHF. For the CDR3, the DNA is TGTGCCAGCAGCCCCGGGACAGGGACCTCACCCCTCCACTTT.

This clonotype was observed many times. The gene calls are TRBV6-1 and TRBJ2-5; TRBD1 might be the D (6 bases). CDR3 length: 12 amino acids. Trimming took off 8 bases at V and 0 bases at J, with 7 bases between the two ends. Germline V gene sequence: CDR1 MNHNS, CDR2 SASEGT. In nucleotides, the CDR3 is TGTGCCAGCCGGACAGACCAAGAGACCCAGTACTTC. Its translation: CASRTDQETQYF.

The chain carries TRBV27 and TRBJ1-1; D is possibly TRBD1 (5 bases). In germline, CDR1 is MNHEY, CDR2 SMNVEV (reference sequence). Trimming took off 5 bases at V and 7 bases at J, with 14 bases between the two ends. The CDR3 runs 13 residues. The CDR3 reads CASSAVGQGEAFF. The CDR3 DNA follows: TGTGCCAGCAGTGCAGTGGGGCAAGGTGAAGCTTTCTTT.

This clonotype was detected many times. The chain combines TRBV19 with TRBJ1-1; no clear D. The CDR3 is made up of 13 amino acids. The V end lost 3 bases, the J end lost 7 bases, and 12 bases lay between the germline ends. Germline CDR1 LNHDA, CDR2 SQIVND (reference sequence). CDR3 sequence reads: CASSMTGESEAFF. The CDR3 DNA is TGTGCCAGTAGTATGACCGGGGAGAGTGAAGCTTTCTTT.

This rearrangement joins TRBV7-9 to TRBJ1-1; possible D gene TRBD1, 6 bases. Per the germline V gene, CDR1 is SEHNR and CDR2 is FQNEAQ (reference sequence). The CDR3 loop spans 13 amino acids. With 6 bases removed from V and 5 bases from J, the gap between germline ends came to 13 bases. CDR3 amino acids: CASRPIGGTEAFF. CDR3 bases: TGTGCCAGCAGACCTATAGGGGGGACTGAAGCTTTCTTT. Looking up the rest from reference TRBV7-9 and TRBJ1-1 gives the full variable domain: DTGVSQNPRHKITKRGQNVTFRCDPISEHNRLYWYRQTLGQGPEFLTYFQNEAQLEKSRLLSDRFSAERPKGSFSTLEIQRTEQGDSAMYLCASRPIGGTEAFFGQGTRLTVV.

The chain uses TRBV20-1 and TRBJ1-6; D is undetermined. From germline, CDR1 is DFQATT and CDR2 SNEGSKA (reference sequence). V was shortened by 3 bases and J by 15 bases, with 15 bases between the two germline ends. This CDR3 has 12 residues. CDR3 DNA sequence: TGCAGTGCTAGGTCTGTGGAACTGGGCCTCCACTTT. Its protein product is CSARSVELGLHF.

The table lists this clonotype with many counts. This rearrangement joins TRBV7-3 to TRBJ2-1; 9 bases map to TRBD2. Per the germline V gene, CDR1 is SGHTA and CDR2 is FQGTGA. Germline trimming cut 5 bases from V and 8 bases from J; bases unmatched to any gene: 7. The CDR3 covers 14 residues. CDR3 in amino acids: CASSPAGGPDEQFF. The CDR3 DNA follows: TGTGCCAGCAGCCCCGCGGGAGGGCCGGATGAGCAGTTCTTC.

The CDR3 reads CSARGARGTQYF. In DNA form, the CDR3 reads TGCAGTGCAAGGGGGGCCCGGGGGACCCAGTACTTC. The chain joins TRBV20-1 to TRBJ2-5; D tentatively reads TRBD1 or TRBD2 (6 bases each). CDR3 length: 12 amino acids. V lost 6 bases to trimming and J lost 7 bases, with 15 bases between them. Per the germline V gene, CDR1 is DFQATT and CDR2 is SNEGSKA (reference sequence).

This clonotype has at least ten counts. This chain links TRBV4-1 with TRBJ1-2; D may be TRBD1 (6 bases). The CDR3 totals 14 residues. Trimming left V 0 bases short and J 5 bases short, with 10 bases between. CDR1 and CDR2 (germline): MGHRA, YSYEKL. CDR3 protein: CASSQDRGPYGYTF. Here the CDR3 DNA reads TGCGCCAGCAGCCAAGACAGGGGTCCGTATGGCTACACCTTC.

This clonotype came up many times. The chain combines TRBV24-1 with TRBJ2-1; a possible D gene is TRBD1 (6 bases). Germline CDR1 and CDR2: KGHDR and SFDVKD. There are 15 residues in the CDR3. V lost 4 bases and J 0 bases, leaving 9 bases between the germline ends. The CDR3 loop reads CATSEGGFSYNEQFF. In DNA, the CDR3 is TGTGCCACCAGTGAAGGGGGTTTCTCCTACAATGAGCAGTTCTTC.

The table lists this clonotype with many counts. The chain joins TRBV24-1 to TRBJ2-2, with D uncertain. The V end was cut by 9 bases, the J end by 3 bases, with 13 bases between. The CDR3 is made up of 14 amino acids. CDR1 is KGHDR and CDR2 is SFDVKD in the germline V gene. CDR3 in amino acids: CATGTDVDTGELFF. CDR3 sequence (DNA): TGTGCCACCGGAACCGACGTAGACACCGGGGAGCTGTTTTTT.

Worth noting for this clonotype: A much more abundant neighbour one base away suggests this may be a read error. This chain uses TRBV2 with TRBJ1-6; a weak D match, TRBD1 (6 bases). Germline values: CDR1 SNHLY, CDR2 FYNNEI. The V and J ends lost 6 bases and 9 bases respectively, with 12 bases between them. This CDR3 has 13 residues. Written as DNA, the CDR3 is TGTGCCAGCAGCGGGACACTTAGTTCACCCCTCCACTTT. This sequence encodes CASSGTLSSPLHF.

This clonotype was counted between two and nine times. A much larger clone sits a single nucleotide away, making a read error possible. The chain carries TRBV7-9 and TRBJ1-2, with D tentatively TRBD1 (5 bases). Germline lookup yields CDR1 SEHNR and CDR2 FQNEAQ (reference sequence). V gave up 11 bases and J gave up 7 bases, with 26 bases separating them. The CDR3 has 15 residues. The CDR3 region is CAGNPTSGSRGGYTF. As DNA, the CDR3 is TGTGCCGGCAACCCGACCTCAGGGAGTCGAGGTGGCTACACCTTC.

This chain's CDR3 is CASGLDGTGGFEQYF. Here the CDR3 DNA reads TGTGCTAGTGGTCTAGACGGGACAGGGGGCTTCGAGCAGTACTTC. V and J are TRBV12-5 and TRBJ2-7; 12 bases map to TRBD1. The V and J ends lost 5 bases and 6 bases, in that order; junction bases with no gene match: 8. The germline CDR1 and CDR2 sequences are LGHNT and FRNRAP. The length of the CDR3 is 15 residues.

This chain links TRBV9 with TRBJ2-7, with D possibly matching TRBD1 (6 bases). The length of the CDR3 is 17 residues. V dropped 0 bases and J dropped 3 bases, with 19 bases sitting between them. The germline V gene has CDR1 SGDLS and CDR2 YYNGEE. The CDR3, as DNA: TGTGCCAGCAGCGTAGGTGAGACAGGCGCAGAGGGCTACGAGCAGTACTTC. Translated: CASSVGETGAEGYEQYF.

In the case of this clonotype: A much larger clone lies one base from this, so it may be a read error. The chain is built from TRBV6-1 and TRBJ2-7, with 8 bases that match TRBD2. Trimming took 2 bases from V and 5 from J; bases not matched to a gene: 8. Germline V gene sequence: CDR1 MNHNS, CDR2 SASEGT. This CDR3 has 15 amino acids. CDR3 sequence reads: CASSESGSSLHEQYF. Here the CDR3 DNA reads TGTGCCAGCAGTGAAAGCGGGAGTTCCCTCCACGAGCAGTACTTC.

The chain employs TRBV4-1 and TRBJ1-2, with TRBD1 matching over 9 bases. Trimming cost V 2 bases and J 1 base; bases outside gene matches: 14. The CDR3 consists of 19 residues. CDR1 is MGHRA, CDR2 YSYEKL, per germline. The CDR3, as DNA: TGCGCCAGCAGCCAACGCAGACCGGGACAGGGCCCCGGTAACTATGGCTACACCTTC. It yields the protein CASSQRRPGQGPGNYGYTF.

This clonotype was seen ten or more times. CDR3 amino acids: CASLRDRGMNEQFF. The CDR3 DNA sequence: TGTGCCAGCCTCCGGGACAGGGGAATGAATGAGCAGTTCTTC. The chain couples TRBV2 to TRBJ2-1; 10 bases are a match to TRBD1. This CDR3 region has 14 residues. Germline lookup yields CDR1 SNHLY and CDR2 FYNNEI. V gave up 8 bases and J gave up 7 bases; unmatched junction bases: 8. The full variable domain, in which reference TRBV2 and TRBJ2-1 provide the parts outside the CDR3, is EPEVTQTPSHQVTQMGQEVILRCVPISNHLYFYWYRQILGQKVEFLVSFYNNEISEKSEIFDDQFSVERPDGSNFTLKIRSTKLEDSAMYFCASLRDRGMNEQFFGPGTRLTVL.